This T cell receptor (beta chain) comes out of a study of early T cells in non-severe SARS-CoV-2 infection. The CDR3 is 13 amino acids. Germline CDR1 is MNHNY and CDR2 is SVGAGI (reference sequence). Deletions cut 6 bases from V and 2 bases from J, with 9 bases between. TCRdb fed the 5' RACE reads into MiXCR, producing one record per CDR3 protein. The sample yields tens of thousands of distinct CDR3 sequences, about 10% seen once. In this sample, this clonotype turned up a few times. Sequencing input: whole blood. The chain carries TRBV6-6 and TRBJ2-3; D unclear. The origin of this receptor is an adult who was a healthcare worker with PCR-confirmed SARS-CoV-2 infection or an uninfected control (not recorded which). This CDR3 is CASSGQITDTQYF. CDR3 bases: TGTGCCAGCAGCGGTCAGATCACAGATACGCAGTATTTT.